These T cell receptor beta chains were read from a single sample in a study of shared clonotypes between healthy human individuals. The protocol was immunoSEQ multiplex PCR, while the TCRdb copy is restricted to in-frame clones and leaves out a portion. The sample records roughly 500,000 clones, almost 97% being singletons. The sequencing input was naive CD4+ T cells sorted from blood. The source of these receptors is a woman between 25 and 40 years old in good health. Each CDR3 is given with its conserved first and last residue. Each record gives: V gene, clone size, D gene, J gene, CDR3 DNA, CDR3 protein. A D gene is named only where the DNA matches it firmly. Clone sizes are given selectively: once, few, many, or a class where the clone is expanded.

TRBV28	NA	TRBD1	TRBJ2-7	TGTGCCAGCATCCCTGCCCGACAGGGGGCGCCCTACGAGCAGTACTTC	CASIPARQGAPYEQYF
TRBV27	NA	TRBD2	TRBJ2-1	TGTGCCAGCAGTTTTAGCGGGAATAGATATGAGCAGTTCTTC	CASSFSGNRYEQFF
TRBV18	NA	TRBD1	TRBJ2-5	TGTGCCAGCTCACCACCGGGCAGGGGGCGGGCAGAGACCCAGTACTTC	CASSPPGRGRAETQYF
TRBV29-1	NA	TRBD2	TRBJ2-1	TGCAGCGTCGATAGCGGGACCTACAATGAGCAGTTCTTC	CSVDSGTYNEQFF
TRBV4-2	NA	NA	TRBJ2-5	TGTGCCAGCAGCCGGGCGCTAGTACCTGAGACCCAGTACTTC	CASSRALVPETQYF
TRBV5-1	NA	TRBD1	TRBJ1-4	TGCGCCAGCAGCCCTGGACAGGGATTGGAAAAACTGTTTTTT	CASSPGQGLEKLFF
TRBV2	NA	NA	TRBJ1-4	TGTGCCAGCAGTGAAAGGGCTAATGAAAAACTGTTTTTT	CASSERANEKLFF
TRBV27	NA	NA	TRBJ2-7	TGTGCCAGCAGTTTATACCCCGGGAGTGGCTACGAGCAGTACTTC	CASSLYPGSGYEQYF
TRBV27	few	TRBD1	TRBJ2-7	TGTGCCAGCAGTCCATCCCAGGGGGCTGTTGTCGAGCAGTACTTC	CASSPSQGAVVEQYF
TRBV28	NA	NA	TRBJ1-2	TGTGCCAGCAGTTTGACTGATTATGGCTACACCTTC	CASSLTDYGYTF
TRBV7-9	NA	TRBD2	TRBJ2-1	TGTGCCACCGCGGGACTAGCTGGGAAGAGCTCCTACAATGAGCAGTTCTTC	CATAGLAGKSSYNEQFF
TRBV5-1	NA	TRBD2	TRBJ2-7	TGCGCCAGCAGCTTCGCGGGAGTGTACGAGCAGTACTTC	CASSFAGVYEQYF
TRBV4-1	NA	NA	TRBJ2-4	TGCGCCAGCAGCCAACCGGGGGTAGCGGTAAACATTCAGTACTTC	CASSQPGVAVNIQYF
TRBV30	NA	NA	TRBJ1-1	TGTGCCTGGAGTGTACAAGGGGGGTACACTGAAGCTTTCTTT	CAWSVQGGYTEAFF
TRBV5-1	NA	NA	TRBJ2-1	TGCGCCAGCGCAGCTTCAGGAGGCTCCTACAATGAGCAGTTCTTC	CASAASGGSYNEQFF
TRBV19	NA	TRBD1	TRBJ2-5	TGTGCCAGTAGCCGGGACAGGGCTCAAGAGACCCAGTACTTC	CASSRDRAQETQYF
TRBV6-1	once	NA	TRBJ1-5	TGTGCCTCCCGACAGATTAGCAATCAGCCCCAGCATTTT	CASRQISNQPQHF
TRBV9	NA	NA	TRBJ2-1	TGTGCCAGCAGCGTAGTTAAGAGACTAGTTGTGCATGAGCAGTTCTTC	CASSVVKRLVVHEQFF
TRBV28	NA	NA	TRBJ1-4	TGTGCCAGCAGCCTAGGTTCACTCCCTAATGAAAAACTGTTTTTT	CASSLGSLPNEKLFF
TRBV5-1	NA	NA	TRBJ1-1	TGCGCCAGCAGGGAGGCAGACATGAACACTGAAGCTTTCTTT	CASREADMNTEAFF
TRBV15	NA	NA	TRBJ2-5	TGTGCCACCAGCAGGACCTATCAAGAGACCCAGTACTTC	CATSRTYQETQYF
TRBV25-1	once	TRBD1	TRBJ1-6	TGTGCCAGCGGCGATCCGGGACAGGGGAGTTATAATTCACCCCTCCACTTT	CASGDPGQGSYNSPLHF
TRBV7-9	once	NA	TRBJ1-3	TGTGCCAGCAGCTTACTGTCGGCCAGCTCTGGAAACACCATATATTTT	CASSLLSASSGNTIYF
TRBV11-2	NA	NA	TRBJ1-2	TGTGCCAGCAGCTCAGGGCCTAACTATGGCTACACCTTC	CASSSGPNYGYTF
TRBV6-6	NA	NA	TRBJ2-1	TGTGCCAGCAGTTATCTCCCGGAAACTACTGATGAGCAGTTCTTC	CASSYLPETTDEQFF
TRBV6-5	NA	NA	TRBJ2-5	TGTGCCAGCAGTATAACCGGTCGAGAGACCCAGTACTTC	CASSITGRETQYF
TRBV6-1	NA	NA	TRBJ2-1	TGTGCCAGCAGTGAGAGGCAGGGGACCAATGAGCAGTTCTTC	CASSERQGTNEQFF
TRBV7-8	NA	NA	TRBJ2-1	TGTGCCAGCAGCCCGAGATATAGGACTAAGGGCCTCAATGAGCAGTTCTTC	CASSPRYRTKGLNEQFF
TRBV28	NA	NA	TRBJ1-1	TGTGCCAGCAGTTTATCGACACGCGTAGGGTGGAGAGCTTTCTTT	CASSLSTRVGWRAFF
TRBV28	NA	TRBD1	TRBJ1-1	TGTGCCAGCAAAAGGGGGCGGGACACTGAAGCTTTCTTT	CASKRGRDTEAFF
TRBV5-8	NA	TRBD1	TRBJ1-4	TGTGCCAGCACCCTCCTCTTGGGACAGGGGGTTGCAACTAATGAAAAACTGTTTTTT	CASTLLLGQGVATNEKLFF
TRBV28	NA	TRBD1	TRBJ2-3	TGTGCCAGCAGCCCGACAGGGCCCACAGATACGCAGTATTTT	CASSPTGPTDTQYF
TRBV5-1	NA	NA	TRBJ1-2	TGCGCCAGCAGCGAGATAGAGGCAGGAGCTAACTATGGCTACACCTTC	CASSEIEAGANYGYTF
TRBV2	few	NA	TRBJ2-2	TGTGCCAGATGGGACATCCTCACCGGGGAGCTGTTTTTT	CARWDILTGELFF
TRBV19	NA	NA	TRBJ2-7	TGTGCCACGTCGTTGGTCGGTACCTACGAGCAGTACTTC	CATSLVGTYEQYF
TRBV10-1	NA	TRBD2	TRBJ2-1	TGCGCCAGCAGTCCTAGCGGGGACGATGAGCAGTTCTTC	CASSPSGDDEQFF
TRBV5-1	NA	NA	TRBJ1-3	TGCGCCAGCAGCTTGAGCAGTCACGGAAACACCATATATTTT	CASSLSSHGNTIYF
TRBV11-3	NA	NA	TRBJ2-7	TGTGCCAGCAGCCGCGGGCTGGGGCTGCGGAACGAGCAGTACTTC	CASSRGLGLRNEQYF
TRBV28	once	NA	TRBJ1-2	TGTGCCAGCAGTTCCGGGGACTATGGCTACACCTTC	CASSSGDYGYTF
TRBV5-1	NA	NA	TRBJ2-7	TGCGCCAGCAGCTTGGTTGGGGCTAGCTCCTACGAGCAGTACTTC	CASSLVGASSYEQYF
TRBV11-2	NA	TRBD1	TRBJ2-2	TGTGCCAGCAGCTTATTAGGGGGCGGCGGGGAGCTGTTTTTT	CASSLLGGGGELFF
TRBV19	NA	NA	TRBJ2-5	TGTGCCAGTAGTACCTATCAGGGGACCCAGTACTTC	CASSTYQGTQYF
TRBV25-1	NA	NA	TRBJ2-6	TGTGCCAGCAGTGAAGTGGTGGGTCTCCACTCTGGGGCCAACGTCCTGACTTTC	CASSEVVGLHSGANVLTF
TRBV18	NA	NA	TRBJ2-7	TGTGCCAGCTCACCAACGGTGGGGGTATACGAGCAGTACTTC	CASSPTVGVYEQYF
TRBV7-9	NA	NA	TRBJ2-5	TGTGCCAGCGAGCCCTCTTGGGGCCGAGGGCCAGAGACCCAGTACTTC	CASEPSWGRGPETQYF
TRBV6-5	NA	TRBD2	TRBJ2-7	TGTGCCAGCAGCCAGGGGACTAGCGGGTTCTACGAGCAGTACTTC	CASSQGTSGFYEQYF
TRBV7-9	once	NA	TRBJ2-7	TGTGCCAGCAGCTTAGGGGGGGAATCGTCCTACGAGCAGTACTTC	CASSLGGESSYEQYF
TRBV11-2	once	NA	TRBJ1-1	TGTGCCAGCAGCTTAGTGGAGAGGGACACTGAAGCTTTCTTT	CASSLVERDTEAFF
TRBV19	NA	TRBD1	TRBJ1-3	TGTGCCACCACGACAGGGGCTGGAAACACCATATATTTT	CATTTGAGNTIYF
TRBV5-1	NA	TRBD2	TRBJ2-1	TGCGCCAGCAGCTTGGTAGCGGGAGCAACGAATGAGCAGTTCTTC	CASSLVAGATNEQFF
TRBV11-1	once	NA	TRBJ2-7	TGTGCCAGCAGCCCAGACCGGGTGGTCTACGAGCAGTACTTC	CASSPDRVVYEQYF
TRBV7-8	NA	NA	TRBJ1-1	TGTGCCAGCAGCCCCGTGGGATTGAACACTGAAGCTTTCTTT	CASSPVGLNTEAFF
TRBV30	NA	NA	TRBJ1-1	TGTGCCTGGAGCATATTGACAGCGAACACTGAAGCTTTCTTT	CAWSILTANTEAFF
TRBV28	NA	NA	TRBJ1-2	TGTGCCATCCCCCAATCGGGGGCCCGGGGCTACACCTTC	CAIPQSGARGYTF
TRBV6-1	NA	NA	TRBJ1-3	TGTGCCAGCAGTGGGGCAGTCTCCTCTGGAAACACCATATATTTT	CASSGAVSSGNTIYF